This T cell receptor (beta chain) was obtained from a study of blood T cell repertoires in COVID-19. The assay was immunoSEQ multiplex PCR, and TCRdb's table has in-frame clones only and misses some. The sample includes around 220,000 clones, approximately 78% of them seen just once. V gave up 6 bases and J gave up 0 bases, with 12 bases separating them. Germline CDR1 MDHEN, CDR2 SYDVKM. The CDR3 is 15 amino acids. This sequence joins TRBV28 and TRBJ2-1; TRBD2 is a possible D gene (5 bases). This TCR was recovered from a woman older than 75 with acute or convalescent COVID-19. Input material: peripheral blood. Here the CDR3 reads CASSDAGGSYNEQFF. The CDR3 bases are TGTGCCAGCAGCGATGCAGGAGGCTCCTACAATGAGCAGTTCTTC.